Each of the 16 T cell receptor beta chains below was sequenced from the same sample in a study of T cells in Graves' hyperthyroidism and ophthalmopathy. RNA transcripts gave rise to amplified TCR beta CDR3 regions. In the first-round RT-PCR of the TCR CDR3, the HTBI primer set was used. One entry per CDR3 protein, called by TCRdb with MiXCR from the multiplex PCR reads. This table holds some 460,000 distinct CDR3 sequences, 15% to 19% found once. Sequenced: blood. The receptors originated from a woman younger than 35 with Graves' hyperthyroidism.

This clonotype occurred many times. The chain uses TRBV3-1 and TRBJ1-1; a possible D gene is TRBD1 (5 bases). This CDR3 region has 13 residues. The V end was cut by 8 bases, the J end by 4 bases, with 14 bases between. Germline values: CDR1 LGHDT, CDR2 YNNKEL (reference sequence). This chain's CDR3 is CASGWQGGTEAFF. CDR3 DNA: TGTGCCAGCGGGTGGCAGGGCGGCACTGAAGCTTTCTTT. The full variable domain, completed using reference TRBV3-1 and TRBJ1-1, is DTAVSQTPKYLVTQMGNDKSIKCEQNLGHDTMYWYKQDSKKFLKIMFSYNNKELIINETVPNRFSPKSPDKAHLNLHINSLELGDSAVYFCASGWQGGTEAFFGQGTRLTVV.

This clonotype was picked up many times. J is TRBJ1-2 and V is TRBV11-2; D unclear. This CDR3 spans 15 amino acids. The germline V gene encodes CDR1 SGHAT and CDR2 FQNNGV. V shed 0 bases and J shed 1 base, with 9 bases lying between them. The CDR3 DNA reads TGTGCCAGCAGCTTAGAGGCACCGATTAACTATGGCTACACCTTC. Translation: CASSLEAPINYGYTF. Full variable domain (outside the CDR3, taken from reference TRBV11-2 and TRBJ1-2): EAGVAQSPRYKIIEKRQSVAFWCNPISGHATLYWYQQILGQGPKLLIQFQNNGVVDDSQLPKDRFSAERLKGVDSTLKIQPAKLEDSAVYLCASSLEAPINYGYTFGSGTRLTVV.

This clonotype was counted at least ten times. This rearrangement joins TRBV20-1 to TRBJ2-5; no definite D call. CDR3 length: 14 amino acids. V lost 6 bases and J 5 bases, leaving 19 bases between the germline ends. Germline V gives CDR1 DFQATT, CDR2 SNEGSKA (reference sequence). CDR3 in DNA: TGCAGTGCCAGCGAACGGGCATTAGAGGAGACCCAGTACTTC. It translates to CSASERALEETQYF.

The J gene is TRBJ2-1, the V gene TRBV4-1, with TRBD2 identical over 9 bases. The CDR3 loop spans 15 amino acids. V shed 3 bases, J shed 4 bases, and the junction held 4 bases outside the gene matches. CDR1 is MGHRA and CDR2 is YSYEKL in the germline V gene. CDR3 bases: TGCGCCAGCAGCCAGCTAGCGGGAATATACAATGAGCAGTTCTTC. Translated: CASSQLAGIYNEQFF.

There are a few counts of this clonotype. The rearrangement uses TRBV7-3 and TRBJ2-3; 9 nucleotides line up with TRBD1. Germline CDR1 is SGHTA and CDR2 is FQGTGA. V gave up 5 bases and J gave up 4 bases; unmatched junction bases: 7. The CDR3 is 15 residues long. In nucleotides, the CDR3 is TGTGCCAGCAGCCAACACAGGGGGCGGGCAGATACGCAGTATTTT. Its translation is CASSQHRGRADTQYF.

The J gene is TRBJ2-5, the V gene TRBV5-4, with 7 bases that match TRBD2. Germline loops: CDR1 SGHNT, CDR2 YYREEE (reference sequence). This CDR3 contains 15 residues. J lost 4 bases, V lost 0 bases, and 6 bases had no gene match. The CDR3 sequence is CASSLGSSGPETQYF. The CDR3 nucleotides are TGTGCCAGCAGCTTGGGGTCTAGCGGCCCAGAGACCCAGTACTTC.

This clonotype was counted ten times or more. The V gene is TRBV6-1, the J gene TRBJ1-1, with D tentatively TRBD1 (6 bases). V lost 4 bases and J 5 bases, leaving 14 bases between the germline ends. Germline V CDR1 and CDR2: MNHNS, SASEGT. CDR3 length: 14 residues. CDR3 amino acids: CASSGYREGTEAFF. As DNA, the CDR3 is TGTGCCAGCAGTGGATACAGGGAGGGGACTGAAGCTTTCTTT.

The chain has TRBV20-1 and TRBJ2-5, with 9 bases fitting TRBD2. V gave up 6 bases and J gave up 7 bases; unmatched junction bases: 9. This CDR3 contains 13 residues. Germline assignment: CDR1 DFQATT and CDR2 SNEGSKA (reference sequence). Here the CDR3 reads CSAVGLAGWTQYF. In DNA form, the CDR3 reads TGCAGTGCGGTTGGTCTAGCGGGGTGGACCCAGTACTTC.

The V call is TRBV4-1, the J call TRBJ2-3; D could derive from TRBD1 or TRBD2 (6 bases each). Germline V CDR1 and CDR2: MGHRA, YSYEKL. Deletions cut 3 bases from V and 2 bases from J, with 9 bases between. The CDR3 is 14 residues long. Here the CDR3 DNA reads TGCGCCAGCAGCCAGGGGGGCAACACAGATACGCAGTATTTT. It is translated as CASSQGGNTDTQYF.

CDR3 sequence reads: CASSYSITSGRVTGELFF. CDR3 DNA sequence: TGTGCCAGCAGTTACTCTATCACTAGCGGGAGAGTGACCGGGGAGCTGTTTTTT. V gene TRBV6-5 combines with J gene TRBJ2-2; 11 bases agree with TRBD2. The V gene's germline CDR1 is MNHEY and CDR2 SVGAGI. This CDR3 has 18 amino acids. J was trimmed by 5 bases and V by 0 bases; bases with no gene match: 8.

This clonotype was counted ten times or more. The gene calls are TRBV11-2 and TRBJ1-2; D might be TRBD1 (5 bases). With 5 bases removed from V and 4 bases from J, the gap between germline ends came to 14 bases. CDR1 is SGHAT, CDR2 FQNNGV, per germline. The CDR3 loop spans 14 amino acids. The CDR3 DNA is TGTGCCAGCAGCCCCCGACTACAGGTCTATGGCTACACCTTC. This translates into CASSPRLQVYGYTF. The complete variable domain, with remaining parts taken from reference TRBV11-2 and TRBJ1-2, reads EAGVAQSPRYKIIEKRQSVAFWCNPISGHATLYWYQQILGQGPKLLIQFQNNGVVDDSQLPKDRFSAERLKGVDSTLKIQPAKLEDSAVYLCASSPRLQVYGYTFGSGTRLTVV.

This clonotype was seen more than once but under ten times. This chain links TRBV18 with TRBJ1-4, with 7 positions matching TRBD1. Germline V gene lookup returns CDR1 KGHSH and CDR2 LQKENI. V lost 5 bases to trimming and J lost 1 base; unmatched junction nucleotides: 7. The CDR3 has 16 residues. CDR3 in DNA: TGTGCCAGCTCAGGACGACAGGGTTTAACTAATGAAAAACTGTTTTTT. Translation gives CASSGRQGLTNEKLFF.

The rearrangement uses TRBV7-9 and TRBJ2-1, with TRBD2 as a possible D gene (7 bases). Trimming shortened V by 5 bases and J by 0 bases, and 11 bases separated the two germline ends. The V gene's germline CDR1 is SEHNR and CDR2 FQNEAQ (reference sequence). The CDR3 spans 15 residues. Written as DNA, the CDR3 is TGTGCCAGCAGCGGGGGGGCAGTCTCCTACAATGAGCAGTTCTTC. Encoded protein: CASSGGAVSYNEQFF.

This clonotype occurred a few times. The chain combines TRBV3-1 with TRBJ2-5; TRBD2 agrees at 12 bases. V shed 6 bases, J shed 2 bases, and the junction held 7 bases outside the gene matches. The CDR3 consists of 16 residues. Germline assignment: CDR1 LGHDT and CDR2 YNNKEL (reference sequence). The CDR3 region is CASSLAGGPGQETQYF. CDR3 nucleotide sequence: TGTGCCAGCAGTCTAGCGGGGGGGCCAGGGCAAGAGACCCAGTACTTC.

This clonotype has a count of ten or more. V usage is TRBV20-1 and J usage is TRBJ2-1; D is possibly TRBD2 (5 bases). CDR3 length equals 15 residues. V was pared by 3 bases and J by 5 bases, with 17 bases between. Germline-derived CDR1 and CDR2 are DFQATT and SNEGSKA (reference sequence). This CDR3 reads CSASRLEGLNNEQFF. CDR3 DNA sequence: TGCAGTGCTAGTCGGCTAGAAGGACTGAACAATGAGCAGTTCTTC.

This clonotype has ten or more counts. The J gene is TRBJ1-1, the V gene TRBV29-1; D possibly corresponds to TRBD1 (6 bases). Germline V gene lookup returns CDR1 SQVTM and CDR2 ANQGSEA. The CDR3 is 13 residues long. V gave up 5 bases and J gave up 1 base, with 11 bases separating them. CDR3 amino acids: CSVKDSANTEAFF. CDR3 DNA: TGCAGCGTTAAGGACAGCGCGAACACTGAAGCTTTCTTT.